The source of this T cell receptor beta chain is a study of T-cell reconstitution after alpha-beta-depleted transplantation in children. Study findings and constraints: Newly made T cells mostly supplied T-cell counts and diversity one year after transplant. Reportedly, only several hundred clones from non-depleted graft cells drove alpha-beta T-cell counts at about two months. Recipient T cells and thymic progenitors that survived gave rise to the high TCRbeta diversity observed at day 60 in some patients.

The TCRbeta library was prepared with unique molecular identifiers. Each CDR3 protein is one row after TCRdb ran MiXCR on the PCR reads. This table holds 900,000 or so distinct CDR3 sequences, around 17% found once. With respect to this clonotype: The antigen remains undetermined.

This clonotype originated in a male patient younger than 18 who had a stem cell transplant for acute lymphoblastic leukemia, so the T cells may come from the graft donor. Sequencing used PBMCs, mostly from graft donor cells, obtained 360 days after TCRalphabeta/CD19-depleted stem cell transplant.

The CDR3 nucleotides are TGTGCCACCAGCAGGGCCCGATCATACAATGAGCAGTTCTTC. Amino acid sequence: CATSRARSYNEQFF. J is TRBJ2-1 and V is TRBV15; D is ambiguous. Germline-derived CDR1 and CDR2 are LNHNV and YYDKDF (reference sequence). The CDR3 length is 14 residues. V lost 3 bases and J lost 4, with 10 bases in between.